The source of this T cell receptor (beta chain) is a study of Ad26.COV2.S vaccination and SARS-CoV-2 variants. In the study overall: Intramuscular Ad26.COV2.S at 5x10^10 or 1x10^11 viral particles.

Regarding the study as a whole: CD8+ and CD4+ T cells specific for spike reportedly responded with substantial breadth after vaccination.

The treatment denotes: 19 received Ad26.COV2.S at low or high dose, single or two shots; about 5 received placebo; per-sample allocation not given. Samples analyzed were those drawn on day 63 after the first vaccine or placebo injection. On this clone: Its antigen is as yet unknown.

Assay used: immunoSEQ multiplex PCR; TCRdb lists only in-frame clones, some missing. The sample lists 300,000 to 350,000 clones, about nine tenths occurring once. After removal of 4 bases from V and 3 bases from J, the junction contained 8 bases not matched to a gene. The CDR3 is 15 amino acids. CDR1 and CDR2 (germline): SGHRS, YFSETQ. The material was peripheral blood, obtained in a trial of Ad26.COV2.S vaccine versus placebo. The chain has TRBV5-1 and TRBJ1-1, with 8 bases that match TRBD1. The TCR was taken from a person aged 18 to 65 who received the Ad26.COV2.S COVID-19 vaccine or a placebo. This CDR3 is CASSAWTGLDTEAFF. The CDR3 DNA follows: TGCGCCAGCAGCGCCTGGACAGGGTTGGACACTGAAGCTTTCTTT.